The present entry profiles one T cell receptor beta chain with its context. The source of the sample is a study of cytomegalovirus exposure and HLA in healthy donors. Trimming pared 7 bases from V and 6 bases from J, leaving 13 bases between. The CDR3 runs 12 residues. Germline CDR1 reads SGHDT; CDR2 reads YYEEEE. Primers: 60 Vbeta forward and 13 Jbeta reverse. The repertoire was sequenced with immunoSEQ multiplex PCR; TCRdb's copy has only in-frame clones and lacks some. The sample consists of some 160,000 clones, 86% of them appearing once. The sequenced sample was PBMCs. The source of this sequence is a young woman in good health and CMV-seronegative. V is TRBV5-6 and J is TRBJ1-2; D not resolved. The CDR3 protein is CASSFTDNGYTF. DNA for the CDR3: TGTGCCAGCTCCTTTACAGATAATGGCTACACCTTC.